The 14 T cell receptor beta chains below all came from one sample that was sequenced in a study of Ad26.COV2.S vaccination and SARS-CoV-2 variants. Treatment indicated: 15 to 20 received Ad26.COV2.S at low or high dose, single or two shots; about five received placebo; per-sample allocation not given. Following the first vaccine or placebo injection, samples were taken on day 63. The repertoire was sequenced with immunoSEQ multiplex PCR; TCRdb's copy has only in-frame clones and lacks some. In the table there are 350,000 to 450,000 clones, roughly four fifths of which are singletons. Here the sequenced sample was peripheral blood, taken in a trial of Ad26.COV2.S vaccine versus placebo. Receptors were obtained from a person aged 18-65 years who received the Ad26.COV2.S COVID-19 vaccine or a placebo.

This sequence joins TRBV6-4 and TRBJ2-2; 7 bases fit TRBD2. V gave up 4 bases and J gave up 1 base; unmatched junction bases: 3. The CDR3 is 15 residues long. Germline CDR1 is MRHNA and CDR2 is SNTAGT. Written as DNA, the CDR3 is TGTGCCAGCAGTGCGAGCGGGGTGAACACCGGGGAGCTGTTTTTT. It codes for CASSASGVNTGELFF.

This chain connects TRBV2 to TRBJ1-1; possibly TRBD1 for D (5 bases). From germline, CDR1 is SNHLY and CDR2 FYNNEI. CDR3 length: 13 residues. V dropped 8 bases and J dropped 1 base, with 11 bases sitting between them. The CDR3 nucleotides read TGTGCCAGCCTTGGGGACGGGAACACTGAAGCTTTCTTT. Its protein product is CASLGDGNTEAFF.

The CDR3 nucleotides read TGTGCCAGCAGCTTCGGGACTTTAATAAATTCACCCCTCCACTTT. Translation gives CASSFGTLINSPLHF. The chain couples TRBV7-9 to TRBJ1-6; the D gene is possibly TRBD1 (5 bases). V was pared by 3 bases and J by 7 bases, with 13 bases between. This CDR3 has 15 amino acids. Germline V gives CDR1 SEHNR, CDR2 FQNEAQ (reference sequence). Drawing the rest from reference TRBV7-9 and TRBJ1-6, the complete variable domain is DTGVSQNPRHKITKRGQNVTFRCDPISEHNRLYWYRQTLGQGPEFLTYFQNEAQLEKSRLLSDRFSAERPKGSFSTLEIQRTEQGDSAMYLCASSFGTLINSPLHFGNGTRLTVT.

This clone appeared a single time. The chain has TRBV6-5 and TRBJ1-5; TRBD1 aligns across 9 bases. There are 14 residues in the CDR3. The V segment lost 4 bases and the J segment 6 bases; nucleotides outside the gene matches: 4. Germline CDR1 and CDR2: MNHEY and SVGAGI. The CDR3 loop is CASSWTGAGQPQHF. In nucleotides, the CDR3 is TGTGCCAGCAGTTGGACAGGGGCGGGTCAGCCCCAGCATTTT.

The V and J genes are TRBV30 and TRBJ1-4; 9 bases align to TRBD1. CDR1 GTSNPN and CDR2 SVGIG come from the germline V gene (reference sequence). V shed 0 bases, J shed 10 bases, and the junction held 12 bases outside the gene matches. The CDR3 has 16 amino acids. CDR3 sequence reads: CAWSVTGQGRTGKLFF. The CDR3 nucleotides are TGTGCCTGGAGTGTGACGGGACAGGGTCGTACCGGAAAACTGTTTTTT. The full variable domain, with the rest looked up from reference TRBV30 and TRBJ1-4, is SQTIHQWPATLVQPVGSPLSLECTVEGTSNPNLYWYRQAAGRGLQLLFYSVGIGQISSEVPQNLSASRPQDRQFILSSKKLLLSDSGFYLCAWSVTGQGRTGKLFFGSGTQLSVL.

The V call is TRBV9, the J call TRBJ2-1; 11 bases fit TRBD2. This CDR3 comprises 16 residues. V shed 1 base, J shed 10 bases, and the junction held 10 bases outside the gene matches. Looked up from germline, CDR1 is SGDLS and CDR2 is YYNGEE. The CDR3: CASSVKGSGGAAEQFF. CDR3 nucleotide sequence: TGTGCCAGCAGCGTAAAAGGTAGCGGGGGGGCCGCCGAGCAGTTCTTC.

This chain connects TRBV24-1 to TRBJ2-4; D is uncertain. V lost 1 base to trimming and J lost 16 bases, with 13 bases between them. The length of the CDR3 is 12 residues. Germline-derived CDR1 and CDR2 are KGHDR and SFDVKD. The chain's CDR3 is CATSDFGDRSYF. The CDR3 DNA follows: TGTGCCACCAGTGATTTTGGGGATCGGAGTTACTTC.

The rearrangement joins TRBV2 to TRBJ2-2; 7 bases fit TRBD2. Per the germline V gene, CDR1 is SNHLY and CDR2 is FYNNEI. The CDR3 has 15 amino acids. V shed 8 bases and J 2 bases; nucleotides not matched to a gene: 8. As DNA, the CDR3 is TGTGCCAGCCGGGGGGACCGCCTAAACACCGGGGAGCTGTTTTTT. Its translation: CASRGDRLNTGELFF.

CDR3 protein: CASSSGRSYGYTF. In nucleotides, the CDR3 is TGTGCCAGCAGTTCGGGACGCTCGTATGGCTACACCTTC. V usage is TRBV6-2 or TRBV6-3 and J usage is TRBJ1-2; the D gene is possibly TRBD1 (5 bases). Germline V lookup: CDR1 MNHEY, CDR2 SVGEGT. The CDR3 extends over 13 amino acids. V lost 4 bases and J lost 5, with 11 bases in between.

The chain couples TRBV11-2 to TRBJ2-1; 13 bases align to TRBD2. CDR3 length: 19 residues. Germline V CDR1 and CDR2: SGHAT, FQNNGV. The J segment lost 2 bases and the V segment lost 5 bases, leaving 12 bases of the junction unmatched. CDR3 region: CASSLRTSGSIRAYNEQFF. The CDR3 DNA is TGTGCCAGCAGCCTACGGACTAGCGGGAGCATTAGGGCCTACAATGAGCAGTTCTTC.

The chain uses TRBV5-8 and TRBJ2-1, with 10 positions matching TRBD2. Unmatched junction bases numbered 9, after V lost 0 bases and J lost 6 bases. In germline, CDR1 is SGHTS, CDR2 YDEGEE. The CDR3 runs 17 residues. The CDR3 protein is CASSLDVQAGGLNEQFF. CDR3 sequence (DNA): TGTGCCAGCAGCTTGGATGTTCAAGCGGGGGGGCTCAATGAGCAGTTCTTC.

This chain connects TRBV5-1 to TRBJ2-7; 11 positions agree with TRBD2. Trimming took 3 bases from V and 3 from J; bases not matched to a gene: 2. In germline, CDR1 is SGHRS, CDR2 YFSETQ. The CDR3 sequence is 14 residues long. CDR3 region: CASSSTSGVYEQYF. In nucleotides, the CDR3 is TGCGCCAGCAGCTCGACTAGCGGGGTCTACGAGCAGTACTTC. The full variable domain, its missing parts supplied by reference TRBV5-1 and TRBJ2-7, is KAGVTQTPRYLIKTRGQQVTLSCSPISGHRSVSWYQQTPGQGLQFLFEYFSETQRNKGNFPGRFSGRQFSNSRSEMNVSTLELGDSALYLCASSSTSGVYEQYFGPGTRLTVT.

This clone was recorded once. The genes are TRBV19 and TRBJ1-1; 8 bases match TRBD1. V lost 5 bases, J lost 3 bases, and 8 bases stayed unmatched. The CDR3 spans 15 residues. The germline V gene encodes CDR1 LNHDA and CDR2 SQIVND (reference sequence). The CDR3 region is CASSPWTGSYTEAFF. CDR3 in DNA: TGTGCCAGTAGTCCCTGGACAGGGAGCTACACTGAAGCTTTCTTT.

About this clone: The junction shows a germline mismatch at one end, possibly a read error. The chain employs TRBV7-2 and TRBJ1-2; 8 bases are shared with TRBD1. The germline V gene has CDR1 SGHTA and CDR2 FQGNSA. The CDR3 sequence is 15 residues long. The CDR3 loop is CASSLAPDRGYGYTF. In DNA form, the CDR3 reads TGTGCCAGCAGCCTAGCCCCCGACAGGGGCTATGGCTACACCTTC.